This TCR beta chain was obtained from a study of T cells after posttransplantation cyclophosphamide. Study-level results: Tissue-infiltrating T cells from skin or gut overlapped little with blood T cells. Recipient CMV seropositivity and CMV reactivation strongly tracked TRB clonality.

With respect to this clone: The antigen is undetermined.

This table comes from immunoSEQ multiplex PCR, and its TCRdb copy is limited to in-frame clones, with some not included. The table lists several thousand clones, 80% to 85% of them singletons. Treatment was busulfan-fludarabine conditioning, a marrow graft, and cyclophosphamide on days +3 and +4. The material sequenced was PBMCs, taken after an allogeneic stem cell transplant with post-transplant cyclophosphamide. This receptor was obtained from a female patient in her fifties or sixties who received an allogeneic stem cell transplant from a related donor, was CMV-positive, and had no GVHD. The T cells may partly be graft donor cells.

The CDR3 reads CASSEDSSYEQYF. DNA of the CDR3: TGTGCCAGCAGTGAAGATAGCTCCTACGAGCAGTACTTC. This rearrangement joins TRBV2 to TRBJ2-5, with D unresolved. With the DNA end fitting TRBJ2-7 better, the J assignment may be wrong. CDR3 length: 13 residues. Germline loops: CDR1 SNHLY, CDR2 FYNNEI.